Listed below are T cell receptor beta chains from one sample, sequenced in a study of blood T cells in healthy people across ages. A single record per CDR3 protein comes from TCRdb applying MiXCR to the 5' RACE reads. The sample has 600,000 to 850,000 distinct CDR3 sequences; around a quarter are singletons. These same data were also listed under a study on T cells of mothers and their children.

Sequencing used blood. The receptor source for this set is a boy aged 10-17 years in good health. CDR3s include the opening cysteine and the closing phenylalanine or tryptophan. A D gene is named only where the DNA matches it firmly. Some rows mark clone size as missing; the rest say once, few, many or name a class of expanded clone.

V gene: TRBV6-2/TRBV6-3
D gene: TRBD2
clone size: .
J gene: TRBJ2-1
CDR3 protein: CASRHKRGYNEQFF
CDR3 DNA: TGTGCCAGCAGACACAAGCGGGGGTACAATGAGCAGTTCTTC

V gene: TRBV5-1
D gene: .
clone size: .
J gene: TRBJ1-1
CDR3 protein: CASSLGGGDTEAFF
CDR3 DNA: TGCGCCAGCAGCTTGGGAGGAGGGGACACTGAAGCTTTCTTT

V gene: TRBV18
D gene: .
clone size: few
J gene: TRBJ1-3
CDR3 protein: CASSPVGWSSGNTIYF
CDR3 DNA: TGTGCCAGCTCACCCGTTGGCTGGAGCTCTGGAAACACCATATATTTT

V gene: TRBV6-6
D gene: TRBD1
clone size: .
J gene: TRBJ2-7
CDR3 protein: CASSYGTASYEQYF
CDR3 DNA: TGTGCCAGCAGTTACGGGACAGCCTCCTACGAGCAGTACTTC

V gene: TRBV2
D gene: .
clone size: few
J gene: TRBJ2-7
CDR3 protein: CASCENRDSYEQYF
CDR3 DNA: TGTGCCAGCTGCGAGAACAGGGACTCCTACGAGCAGTACTTC

V gene: TRBV7-2
D gene: TRBD2
clone size: few
J gene: TRBJ2-3
CDR3 protein: CASSQPLAGVDTQYF
CDR3 DNA: TGTGCCAGCAGCCAACCCCTCGCGGGAGTAGATACGCAGTATTTT

V gene: TRBV7-2
D gene: .
clone size: few
J gene: TRBJ2-5
CDR3 protein: CASSLPAERAQYF
CDR3 DNA: TGTGCCAGCAGCTTACCGGCAGAAAGGGCCCAGTACTTC

V gene: TRBV6-1
D gene: .
clone size: .
J gene: TRBJ1-5
CDR3 protein: CASTRDLGQPQHF
CDR3 DNA: TGTGCCAGCACTAGAGATTTAGGGCAGCCCCAGCATTTT

V gene: TRBV7-2
D gene: .
clone size: few
J gene: TRBJ2-7
CDR3 protein: CASSLASGVQYF
CDR3 DNA: TGTGCCAGCAGCTTAGCCTCAGGGGTACAGTACTTC

V gene: TRBV25-1
D gene: .
clone size: .
J gene: TRBJ2-7
CDR3 protein: CASSEVGGRLSHEQYF
CDR3 DNA: TGTGCCAGCAGTGAAGTAGGGGGAAGGCTATCCCACGAGCAGTACTTC

V gene: TRBV7-9
D gene: .
clone size: .
J gene: TRBJ1-2
CDR3 protein: CASSTLHWAGYTF
CDR3 DNA: TGTGCCAGCAGCACGCTACACTGGGCTGGCTACACCTTC

V gene: TRBV29-1
D gene: .
clone size: few
J gene: TRBJ1-4
CDR3 protein: CSAGISNEKLFF
CDR3 DNA: TGCAGCGCTGGGATATCCAATGAAAAACTGTTTTTT

V gene: TRBV20-1
D gene: TRBD1
clone size: .
J gene: TRBJ2-5
CDR3 protein: CSTGTGHSKRETQYF
CDR3 DNA: TGCAGTACCGGGACAGGGCACTCTAAAAGAGAGACCCAGTACTTC

V gene: TRBV5-1
D gene: TRBD2
clone size: .
J gene: TRBJ2-5
CDR3 protein: CASSTGLAGAQATQYF
CDR3 DNA: TGCGCCAGCAGCACCGGACTAGCGGGGGCCCAAGCGACCCAGTACTTC

V gene: TRBV6-5
D gene: .
clone size: .
J gene: TRBJ1-6
CDR3 protein: CASNKGVTDSPLRF
CDR3 DNA: TGTGCCAGCAATAAAGGGGTGACGGATTCACCCCTCCGCTTT

V gene: TRBV28
D gene: .
clone size: once
J gene: TRBJ1-4
CDR3 protein: CASSLGGKGEKLFF
CDR3 DNA: TGTGCCAGCAGTTTGGGGGGCAAAGGCGAAAAACTGTTTTTT

V gene: TRBV6-5
D gene: .
clone size: many
J gene: TRBJ2-5
CDR3 protein: CASSSRGVGETQYF
CDR3 DNA: TGTGCCAGCAGCTCCCGAGGGGTCGGGGAGACCCAGTACTTC

V gene: TRBV29-1
D gene: .
clone size: few
J gene: TRBJ1-2
CDR3 protein: CSVEVPGFHGYTF
CDR3 DNA: TGCAGCGTTGAAGTGCCGGGTTTCCATGGCTACACCTTC

V gene: TRBV7-9
D gene: .
clone size: few
J gene: TRBJ1-2
CDR3 protein: CASRLTGTNYGYTF
CDR3 DNA: TGTGCCAGCAGACTTACAGGGACTAACTATGGCTACACCTTC

V gene: TRBV10-3
D gene: TRBD1
clone size: few
J gene: TRBJ1-2
CDR3 protein: CAITDRGSGGYTF
CDR3 DNA: TGTGCCATCACGGACAGGGGATCGGGTGGCTACACCTTC

V gene: TRBV7-9
D gene: TRBD1
clone size: .
J gene: TRBJ2-3
CDR3 protein: CASSFSGRTGGTDTQYF
CDR3 DNA: TGTGCCAGCAGCTTTTCCGGGCGGACAGGAGGCACAGATACGCAGTATTTT

V gene: TRBV12-3/TRBV12-4
D gene: .
clone size: .
J gene: TRBJ1-2
CDR3 protein: CASSLDQRSYTF
CDR3 DNA: TGTGCCAGCAGTTTAGATCAAAGGAGCTACACCTTC

V gene: TRBV27
D gene: .
clone size: .
J gene: TRBJ1-2
CDR3 protein: CASSLTRDEVNYGYTF
CDR3 DNA: TGTGCCAGCAGTCTAACGCGCGATGAGGTAAACTATGGCTACACCTTC

V gene: TRBV12-5
D gene: .
clone size: .
J gene: TRBJ2-7
CDR3 protein: CASAGTTSSYEQYF
CDR3 DNA: TGTGCTAGTGCCGGAACTACAAGCTCCTACGAGCAGTACTTC

V gene: TRBV3-1
D gene: .
clone size: few
J gene: TRBJ2-6
CDR3 protein: CASSLRRGANVLTF
CDR3 DNA: TGTGCCAGCAGCCTCAGAAGGGGGGCCAACGTCCTGACTTTC

V gene: TRBV6-5
D gene: .
clone size: .
J gene: TRBJ2-2
CDR3 protein: CASSYGRPNTGELFF
CDR3 DNA: TGTGCCAGCAGTTACGGGAGGCCCAACACCGGGGAGCTGTTTTTT

V gene: TRBV27
D gene: TRBD1
clone size: few
J gene: TRBJ1-1
CDR3 protein: CASTSGTENTEAFF
CDR3 DNA: TGTGCCAGTACCTCCGGGACAGAGAACACTGAAGCTTTCTTT